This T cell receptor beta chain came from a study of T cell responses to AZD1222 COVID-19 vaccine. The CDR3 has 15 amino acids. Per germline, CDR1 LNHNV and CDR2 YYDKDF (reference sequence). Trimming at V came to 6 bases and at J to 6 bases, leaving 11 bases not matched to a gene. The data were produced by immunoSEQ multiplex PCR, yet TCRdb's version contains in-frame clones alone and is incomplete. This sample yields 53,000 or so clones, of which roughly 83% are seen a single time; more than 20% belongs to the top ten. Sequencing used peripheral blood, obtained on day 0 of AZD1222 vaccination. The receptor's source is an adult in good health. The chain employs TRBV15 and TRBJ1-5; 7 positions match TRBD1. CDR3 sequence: CATSLGRTGFQPQHF. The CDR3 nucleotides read TGTGCCACCAGTCTTGGCCGGACAGGTTTTCAGCCCCAGCATTTT.